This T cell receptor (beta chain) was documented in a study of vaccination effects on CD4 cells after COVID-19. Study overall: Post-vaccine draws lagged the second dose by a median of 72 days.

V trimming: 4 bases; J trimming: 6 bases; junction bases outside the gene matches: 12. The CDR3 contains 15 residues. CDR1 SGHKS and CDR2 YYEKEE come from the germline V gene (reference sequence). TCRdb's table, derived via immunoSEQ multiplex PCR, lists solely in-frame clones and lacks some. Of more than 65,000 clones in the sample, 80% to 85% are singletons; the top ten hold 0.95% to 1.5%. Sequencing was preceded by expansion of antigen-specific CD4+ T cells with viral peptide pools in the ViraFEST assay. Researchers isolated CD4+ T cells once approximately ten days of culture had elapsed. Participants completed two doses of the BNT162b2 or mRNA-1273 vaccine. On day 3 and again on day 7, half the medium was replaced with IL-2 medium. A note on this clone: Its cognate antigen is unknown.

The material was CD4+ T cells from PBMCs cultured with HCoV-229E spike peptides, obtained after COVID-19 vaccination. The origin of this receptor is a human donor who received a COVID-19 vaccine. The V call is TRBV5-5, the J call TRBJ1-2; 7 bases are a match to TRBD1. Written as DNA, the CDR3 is TGTGCCAGCAGCCGGACTTTAGGACAGGAGGATGGCTACACCTTC. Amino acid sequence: CASSRTLGQEDGYTF. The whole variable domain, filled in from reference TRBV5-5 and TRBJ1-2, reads DAGVTQSPTHLIKTRGQQVTLRCSPISGHKSVSWYQQVLGQGPQFIFQYYEKEERGRGNFPDRFSARQFPNYSSELNVNALLLGDSALYLCASSRTLGQEDGYTFGSGTRLTVV.